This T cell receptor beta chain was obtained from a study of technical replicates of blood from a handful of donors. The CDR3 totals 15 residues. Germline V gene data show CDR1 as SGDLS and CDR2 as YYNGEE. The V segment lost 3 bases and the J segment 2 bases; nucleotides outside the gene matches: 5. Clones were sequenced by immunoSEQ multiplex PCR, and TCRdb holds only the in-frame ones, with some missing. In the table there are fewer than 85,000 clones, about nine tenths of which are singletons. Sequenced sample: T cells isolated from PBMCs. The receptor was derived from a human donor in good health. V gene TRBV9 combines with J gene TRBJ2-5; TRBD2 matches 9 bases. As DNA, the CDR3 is TGTGCCAGCAGCGGTAGCGGGAGCCTGCAAGAGACCCAGTACTTC. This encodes CASSGSGSLQETQYF.